This is a list of T cell receptor beta chains from one sample in a study of blood T cell repertoires in COVID-19. Clones were sequenced by immunoSEQ multiplex PCR, and TCRdb holds only the in-frame ones, with some missing. The sample includes some 250,000 clones, 80% to 90% of them seen just once. Input material: peripheral blood. These receptor sequences come from a man younger than 40 who had recovered from COVID-19. The CDR3 runs from the conserved cysteine through the conserved F or W. A D gene is named only where the DNA matches it firmly. Only some rows state a clone size, as once, few, many or a class for expanded clones.

d_call j_call clone_size v_call cdr3_nt cdr3_aa
. TRBJ1-1 . TRBV7-9 TGTGCCAGCAGCTCGGGGGGAACTGAAGCTTTCTTT CASSSGGTEAFF
. TRBJ2-7 . TRBV6-6 TGTGCCAGCGACGAGACGGGACGGGGGGCTCTCGAGCAGTACTTC CASDETGRGALEQYF
. TRBJ1-1 . TRBV2 TGTGCCAGCAAATCATTTCAGGTAGAGAACACTGAAGCTTTCTTT CASKSFQVENTEAFF
TRBD1 TRBJ1-4 . TRBV30 TGTGCCTGGAGTAAACAGGGGGCCCCCAGTGAAAAACTGTTTTTT CAWSKQGAPSEKLFF
. TRBJ1-2 . TRBV30 TGTGCCTGGAGCATCGGGGGACGCGGGAGTGGCTACACCTTC CAWSIGGRGSGYTF
. TRBJ2-7 . TRBV7-9 TGTGCCAGCAGCTTGGTAGGGGGGGGGATCGACCCCTACGAGCAGTACTTC CASSLVGGGIDPYEQYF
. TRBJ2-2 . TRBV6-2/TRBV6-3 TGTGCCAGCAGTTCTTTATACACCGGGGAGCTGTTTTTT CASSSLYTGELFF
. TRBJ1-4 . TRBV6-5 TGTGCCAGCAGAGAGGGAATAGGGACTAATGAAAAACTGTTTTTT CASREGIGTNEKLFF
. TRBJ1-6 . TRBV5-4 TGTGCCAGCAGCCAAGGCGGGGGGAGTTCACCCCTCCACTTT CASSQGGGSSPLHF
. TRBJ2-2 . TRBV6-6 TGTGCCAGCAGTGGCACCGGGACACCGAACACCGGGGAGCTGTTTTTT CASSGTGTPNTGELFF
. TRBJ1-6 . TRBV19 TGTGCCAGTAGTCCGAAGACAGGAGTTGTCTATAATTCACCCCTCCACTTT CASSPKTGVVYNSPLHF
. TRBJ1-2 once TRBV5-1 TGCGCCAGCAGCTTGTTCCAGGGCTATGGCTACACCTTC CASSLFQGYGYTF
. TRBJ1-1 once TRBV5-5 TGTGCCCACCGGGCAGGGCGCCTCGCTGAAGCTTTCTTT CAHRAGRLAEAFF
TRBD2 TRBJ2-1 once TRBV6-6 TGTGCCAGCAGTTCCGTGACTAGCTCGCACTACAATGAGCAGTTCTTC CASSSVTSSHYNEQFF
TRBD1 TRBJ1-5 . TRBV6-1 TGTGCCAGCAGTGACGGGACAGGAAATCAGCCCCAGCATTTT CASSDGTGNQPQHF
TRBD2 TRBJ2-1 . TRBV18 TGTGCCAGCTCACAACCGGGACTAGACTCCGATGAGCAGTTCTTC CASSQPGLDSDEQFF
. TRBJ1-4 . TRBV29-1 TGCAGCGTTCCTACGAACGGGGTGAACGAAAAACTGTTTTTT CSVPTNGVNEKLFF
. TRBJ2-7 . TRBV14 TGTGCCAGCAGCCAAGATCTTGGGGGGTACGAGCAGTACTTC CASSQDLGGYEQYF
TRBD1 TRBJ2-4 . TRBV5-8 TGTGCCAGCAGCCGCCCCCCGACAGGGGGCGTAGGCAAAAACATTCAGTACTTC CASSRPPTGGVGKNIQYF
TRBD1 TRBJ2-2 . TRBV6-5 TGTGCCAGCAGTCCAGGGGGCTCGGGCACCGGGGAGCTGTTTTTT CASSPGGSGTGELFF
. TRBJ2-2 . TRBV9 TGTGCCAGCAGCTCCGGCCGGGACTTGAACACCGGGGAGCTGTTTTTT CASSSGRDLNTGELFF
. TRBJ1-6 few TRBV18 TGTGCCAGCTCACCGGTGGCAGGGTATAGTTCACCCCTCCACTTT CASSPVAGYSSPLHF
TRBD1 TRBJ1-1 . TRBV5-5 TGTGCCAGCAGCTTGCCAGGGGGCAACACTGAAGCTTTCTTT CASSLPGGNTEAFF
. TRBJ1-4 . TRBV9 TGTGCCAGCAGCCTACTAGGCGGAACGAATGAAAAACTGTTTTTT CASSLLGGTNEKLFF
TRBD1 TRBJ1-2 . TRBV11-2 TGTGCCAGCAGCTTGGACAGGGGGGACTATGGCTACACCTTC CASSLDRGDYGYTF
. TRBJ1-1 few TRBV6-5 TGTGCCAGCATCGGACAGATGAACACTGAAGCTTTCTTT CASIGQMNTEAFF
. TRBJ2-2 . TRBV7-9 TGTGCCAGCAGCTTAGCGCTGGGGGGAACCGCGAACACCGGGGAGCTGTTTTTT CASSLALGGTANTGELFF
TRBD1 TRBJ1-1 . TRBV11-2 TGTGCCAGCAGCTCGGACAGGGTTGGCACTGAAGCTTTCTTT CASSSDRVGTEAFF
. TRBJ1-1 . TRBV29-1 TGCAGCGCCCCGGCCCAGGGTGGCACTGAAGCTTTCTTT CSAPAQGGTEAFF
TRBD1 TRBJ2-7 . TRBV6-5 TGTGCCGTAGGACAGGGGGGCTACGAGCAGTACTTC CAVGQGGYEQYF
. TRBJ2-3 . TRBV7-2 TGTGCCAGCAGTCAGGGAACAGATACGCAGTATTTT CASSQGTDTQYF
. TRBJ1-1 . TRBV19 TGTGCCAGTAGTATATTAGAGGGGGTCACTGAAGCTTTCTTT CASSILEGVTEAFF
TRBD1 TRBJ1-1 once TRBV19 TGTGCCAGTAGTGTACAGGGGGTTAACACTGAAGCTTTCTTT CASSVQGVNTEAFF
. TRBJ1-2 . TRBV5-1 TGCGCCAGCAGCTTTGGGCGAACAGGGATCGGCTATGGCTACACCTTC CASSFGRTGIGYGYTF
. TRBJ1-2 . TRBV4-1 TGCGCCAGCAGCCAAGTAGGGACACATAACTATGGCTACACCTTC CASSQVGTHNYGYTF
TRBD1 TRBJ2-3 . TRBV19 TGTGCCAGCCACAAAACTTTAAGGGGGCGACCGACAGATACGCAGTATTTT CASHKTLRGRPTDTQYF
. TRBJ2-7 few TRBV29-1 TGCAGCGTACAAACGACAGGAACTTACGAGCAGTACTTC CSVQTTGTYEQYF
TRBD1 TRBJ2-7 . TRBV18 TGTGCCAGCTCAATTGCAGGGGGCCTACTCTACGAGCAGTACTTC CASSIAGGLLYEQYF
. TRBJ2-2 . TRBV18 TGTGCCAGCTCACCAAGGGGCACCGGGGAGCTGTTTTTT CASSPRGTGELFF
. TRBJ1-3 . TRBV5-1 TGCGCCAGCAGCTTCAGTCAGGACTCTGGAAACACCATATATTTT CASSFSQDSGNTIYF
TRBD2 TRBJ2-5 . TRBV4-1 TGCGCCAGCAGCCAAGGCCTAGCGGAAGAGACCCAGTACTTC CASSQGLAEETQYF
. TRBJ1-1 . TRBV11-2 TGTGCCAGCAGCTTAGATTATGGGGGCATGGGGGCTTTCTTT CASSLDYGGMGAFF
. TRBJ1-3 . TRBV19 TGTGCCAGTAGTATCATCAGGGATGGAAACACCATATATTTT CASSIIRDGNTIYF
TRBD2 TRBJ2-5 . TRBV27 TGTGCCAGCAGTTTAGAGCGGGGGGGCCTGGAGACCCAGTACTTC CASSLERGGLETQYF
. TRBJ1-2 . TRBV7-2 TGTGCCAGCAGCCCGCCGGGATTACAGGGCGGTGGCTACACCTTC CASSPPGLQGGGYTF
TRBD2 TRBJ2-5 few TRBV11-2 TGTGCCAGCAGTCTAGACTGGGGCGGGAGCCCAATTCAAGAGACCCAGTACTTC CASSLDWGGSPIQETQYF
. TRBJ1-1 . TRBV9 TGTGCCAGCAGCGCCGACCTCAGGGGATCGAACACTGAAGCTTTCTTT CASSADLRGSNTEAFF
TRBD1 TRBJ1-6 . TRBV18 TGTGCCAGCTCACTGGAGGGGGCTGGAGGCTATAATTCACCCCTCCACTTT CASSLEGAGGYNSPLHF
. TRBJ2-1 few TRBV6-2/TRBV6-3 TGTGCCAGCAGTTCCTGGGGGGGCCTGCAGTTCTTC CASSSWGGLQFF
. TRBJ1-1 once TRBV4-3 TGCGCCAGCAGCCAAGATTTCCGAGGGTCCACTGAAGCTTTCTTT CASSQDFRGSTEAFF
. TRBJ1-2 . TRBV5-1 TGCGCCAGCAGTCCGCTGCTACAGGGATATGGCTACACCTTC CASSPLLQGYGYTF
TRBD2 TRBJ2-7 . TRBV4-2 TGTGCCAGCAGCCAAGCCGCCATCGGCGGGGGGGCCGGTGGGTACGAGCAGTACTTC CASSQAAIGGGAGGYEQYF
TRBD2 TRBJ2-3 . TRBV10-3 TGTGCCATCATGGGGAGGGACTTAGATACGCAGTATTTT CAIMGRDLDTQYF
. TRBJ1-4 few TRBV29-1 TGCAGCGTTGATCTCGGACAGAGTAATGAAAAACTGTTTTTT CSVDLGQSNEKLFF
TRBD1 TRBJ2-6 . TRBV19 TGTGCCAGTAGATCGACAGGGGAGCGCCTTAAGGGTGGGGCCAACGTCCTGACTTTC CASRSTGERLKGGANVLTF
. TRBJ2-5 . TRBV6-5 TGTGCCACCTCGAGGAGGTTAGAAGAGACCCAGTACTTC CATSRRLEETQYF
TRBD1 TRBJ1-2 . TRBV5-4 TGTGCCAGCAGGTACGACAGGGGGAACGGCTACACCTTC CASRYDRGNGYTF
. TRBJ1-2 . TRBV9 TGTGCCAGCAGCGCTACAGGTAGGGTATTATATGGCTACACCTTC CASSATGRVLYGYTF